This T cell receptor (beta chain) emerged from a study of cytomegalovirus exposure and HLA in healthy donors. With 60 Vbeta and 13 Jbeta primers, the PCR was carried out. Sequencing used immunoSEQ multiplex PCR; TCRdb keeps in-frame clones, though not all of them. The sample yields 90,000 to 100,000 clones, roughly 80% seen once. Germline V lookup: CDR1 MGHDK, CDR2 SYGVNS. The V gene end was trimmed by 0 bases and the J gene end by 6 bases; junction bases not matched to a gene: 6. This CDR3 contains 16 residues. A single count supports this clone. What was sequenced was PBMCs. This chain links TRBV25-1 with TRBJ1-4; TRBD1 agrees at 8 bases. The receptor's source is a man in his fifties or sixties in good health and CMV-seropositive. The CDR3 region has the DNA TGTGCCAGCAGTGAATATAGGACAGGGTTGGATGAAAAACTGTTTTTT. Protein sequence: CASSEYRTGLDEKLFF.